This TCR beta chain comes out of a study of cytomegalovirus exposure and HLA in healthy donors (dated by TCRdb to about 2017). The study in broad terms: The 500 to 800 repertoires of the first cohort and the 120 validation repertoires were produced on the same platform, according to a later analysis. The study aimed to test whether signatures of past pathogen exposure could be identified by cataloging public T cell receptors. A separate validation cohort of approximately 130 different subjects was used in addition to the roughly 620-subject first cohort. The study combined high-throughput TCR immunosequencing, statistical association of individual TCRs with disease status, and machine learning to predict cytomegalovirus infection status.

The donors belonged to the validation cohort of over a hundred subjects, which was separate from the approximately 700-subject first cohort. Sequences MNHEY (CDR1) and SVGAGI (CDR2) are obtained from the germline V gene. The CDR3 contains 14 residues, cysteine and phenylalanine counted. The kept DNA is CDR3 alone, 42 bases in frame from the first base. V was cut back by 2 bases and J by 3 bases, leaving a gap of 10 bases between them. Receptor amplification or capture employed the immunoSEQ multiplex PCR assay. The source study handled its data this way. A statistical classification framework was developed to diagnose cytomegalovirus status using the catalog of TCR beta chain sequences. Held by TCRdb, this immuneACCESS table contains in-frame sequences only and omits some clones. Under half of the omission traces to an unresolved V gene where checked; the cause of the rest is unknown. D and trimming were read from the DNA, whereas the V and J calls and clone size are those reported in that table. The sample data list about 60,000 clones, and about 96% of these were observed just once. The leading ten clones occupy less than 1.5% of the sample.

In its sample, this clone was seen once. The antigen it binds to is not known. Per-base qualities were not stored, and no clone one base away is much larger. The paper's findings and limits, for the study overall: All 120 or so repertoires were used to score co-occurrence in the validation cohort in a later analysis, because that analysis had no HLA typing for the cohort. The authors suggested that the approach could potentially be generalized to other disease states and immunological phenotypes. In a later analysis, TCRs clustered in the first cohort were found to also tend to co-occur in the roughly 130 validation repertoires, with 85% to 95% of cluster scores above 0. Most TCR sequences were observed very rarely across donors, whereas some public TCRs were present in many individuals. A total of about 150 TCR beta chains were listed by the study as associated with cytomegalovirus. In vitro tests confirmed that three of the cytomegalovirus-associated TCR beta chains recognize cytomegalovirus antigens. In both the original and validation cohorts, the classifier was reported to diagnose cytomegalovirus status with high specificity and sensitivity.

The rearranged segments are TRBV6-5 and TRBJ1-1, with no confident D gene call. The sample was PBMCs. The TCR was taken from a woman aged 18 to 35 in good health and CMV-seronegative. CDR3 loop: CASSYQEGDTEAFF. At the DNA level, the sequence is TGTGCCAGCAGTTACCAAGAGGGAGACACTGAAGCTTTCTTT.